This TCR beta chain appears in the sequencing data of a study of cytomegalovirus exposure and HLA in healthy donors (dated by TCRdb to 2016 to 2017). Broadly, across the study: In an earlier analysis of some 610 of the donors, about 270 Gb of sequence data and 117 million unique TCR beta sequences from roughly 180 million T cells were reported. A later genetic analysis used genome-wide SNP genotypes for about three fifths of the roughly 700 donors, treating that subset as a discovery cohort. In the later analysis, no new phenotypic data were used to find candidate immune exposures; instead, reliance was placed on TCR beta sequences and their occurrence across donors. A separate validation cohort of about 110 different subjects was used in addition to the approximately 670-subject first cohort. The study combined high-throughput TCR immunosequencing, statistical association of individual TCRs with disease status, and machine learning to predict cytomegalovirus infection status. Typing coverage differed by locus: A, B, C, DRB1 and DQB1 were typed in roughly 629-630 donors, DQA1 in approximately 520, DPA1 in approximately 600, and DPB1 in 400 to 490. Donor age, sex, ethnicity and CMV serostatus were collected together with the repertoire data. Across some 400 genotyped donors of the cohort, an average of approximately 240,000 unique TCR beta nucleotide sequences per donor were sequenced, and 15% to 20% of those sequences were non-productive. About 310 gigabases of sequencing data and approximately 85 million unique TCR sequences were included in an early release covering 550 to 650 HLA-typed donors. Four or five DR-DQ haplotypes were handled as single units for association and clustering because linkage in the cohort was strong. Class I and class II HLA loci were covered by the typing at four-digit resolution. An earlier analysis of nearly 600 of the donors applied high-throughput TCR beta sequencing to assess whether each TCR beta V gene segment acted as functional or pseudogenic. The T cell repertoires of around 670 subjects were profiled by immunosequencing and related to cytomegalovirus serostatus. In a later analysis, previously published TCR beta repertoires from 550 to 700 donors were re-analyzed and high-resolution HLA genotyping was added so that TCR occurrence patterns could be studied. Every repertoire in the discovery cohort had been generated on one and the same sequencing platform. The aim of the study was to test whether cataloging public T cell receptors could identify signatures of past pathogen exposure. Of the roughly 400 genotyped donors, around 81% fell in the genetic ancestry cluster associated with self-reported Caucasian donors. On the study overall, not on this receptor specifically: The classifier was reported to diagnose cytomegalovirus status with high specificity and sensitivity in both the original cohort and the validation cohort. Roughly 15 rarely observed V segments, including chromosome 9 orphons, were excluded from the earlier analysis of about 600 of the donors because counts were too low. A total of fewer than 200 TCR beta chains were listed by the study as associated with cytomegalovirus. Because some donors lacked HLA typing at each locus, the association tests relied only on the typed subset. Correlated functional status among segregating V segments might be attributable to linkage disequilibrium, but an unknown experimental factor could not be ruled out. A further reported finding was that TCR beta sequences accurately predicted the HLA-A and HLA-B alleles for most subjects in the first cohort. The only immune exposure information available for the cohort was CMV serostatus. Roughly uniform sequencing depth across donors was assumed in presence/absence analyses, although this assumption may not hold. A cluster of highly shared sequence variants was judged likely to be a technical artifact of the sequencing pipeline. V-gene and J-gene trimming of TCR beta chains was associated with a missense DCLRE1C variant in a later genetic analysis, and the association was replicated in an independent cohort. In a later analysis, HLA-associated TCR beta chains showed more clonal expansion and lower generation probabilities than non-associated chains that were equally common. In an earlier analysis of fewer than 700 of the donors, most TCR beta V segments appeared in productive rearrangements about 87% or about 30% of the time, broadly matching IMGT annotations. Across donors, most TCR sequences were observed very rarely, whereas some public TCRs were present in many individuals. In a later genetic analysis, fewer N-insertions in productive TCRs were reported among donors in an Asian-associated ancestry cluster than the roughly 640-donor mean. In vitro tests confirmed that a few of the cytomegalovirus-associated TCR beta chains recognize cytomegalovirus antigens. The authors suggested that the approach could potentially be generalized to other disease states and immunological phenotypes. In a later analysis, several top co-occurrence clusters were reported to appear linked to parvovirus B19, influenza, CMV and Epstein-Barr virus. According to a later analysis, most CMV-associated TCR beta chains appeared to be HLA-restricted, and the HLA associations seemed to be driven largely by CMV exposure. Because the 87-base-pair reads could not distinguish some IMGT-functional V segments, including TRBV6-2 and TRBV6-3, those segments were excluded. A later analysis found that TCR association rates varied across HLA loci, with DRB1 alleles showing the most associated TCRs and HLA-C alleles the fewest. Strong co-occurrence of HLA alleles, especially DR and DQ, made assigning TCR associations to individual alleles difficult. This cohort had only TCR beta chains sequenced, and the lack of alpha or paired-chain data limited which features could be detected. Specific HLA alleles were associated with 15,000 to 20,000 TCR beta sequences at a false discovery rate of 0.05 in a later analysis.

This clone was counted only a few times. Its antigen remains undetermined. Base qualities are not provided; no much larger clone lies one nucleotide away. Based on the germline V gene, the CDR1 and CDR2 sequences are SGDLS and YYNGEE. V loses 0 bases, J loses 5 bases, and the germline ends lie 17 bases apart. The CDR3 runs 16 residues from the cysteine to the phenylalanine. CDR3 DNA only is kept here, 48 bases in frame from base 1. To prepare the library, the immunoSEQ multiplex PCR assay was applied. For the multiplex PCR, a mixture combining 60 forward primers for TCR Vbeta segments and 13 reverse primers for TCR Jbeta segments was used. The CDR3 region of rearranged TCR beta genes was amplified from genomic DNA by a multiplex PCR assay. On the Illumina HiSeq System, the amplified TCR beta libraries were sequenced as 87-base-pair reads. The study's processing was this. In a later analysis, 80 million or so unique TCR beta chains were counted across the 650 to 700 repertoires, and around 10 million of these chains were shared by at least two donors. Raw reads were error-corrected and collapsed into unique sequences with a nearest-neighbor algorithm that merged closely related sequences to remove PCR and sequencing errors. V, D and J gene segments were assigned by aligning CDR3 sequences to IMGT reference sequences. For a sequence to be retained, a match of at least six nucleotides was required to both a V gene segment and a J gene segment. Rearrangements were classified as productive when the CDR3 lacked stop codons and remained in frame with V and J, and all other rearrangements were classified as non-productive. CDR3 was defined according to IMGT convention as the region running from the second conserved V-encoded cysteine to the conserved J-encoded phenylalanine. In an earlier analysis of around 570 of the donors, sequences lacking an unambiguous match to a single V gene segment were excluded. An earlier analysis of a few hundred of the donors called V segments functional above 56.7% productive rearrangements and segregating when the between-donor standard deviation exceeded 5%. A statistical classification framework was built for diagnosing cytomegalovirus status from the catalog of TCR beta chain sequences. In a later analysis, TCR nucleotide sequences were compared against IMGT/GENE-DB human TR gene sequences so that V and J genes could be assigned. A later analysis assigned CDR3 sequences and most-parsimonious VDJ recombination scenarios with the TCRdist pipeline. In a later analysis, each TCR beta chain was defined by its CDR3 amino acid sequence together with its V-gene family, and reads without a unique V-gene family were excluded. In a later analysis, approximately 640 highly shared, low-generation-probability nucleotide sequences were removed to address suspected cross-contamination and a sequencing artifact. For each public chain, a later analysis derived a clonal expansion index from normalized ranks of inferred template counts within each repertoire. Generation probabilities in a later analysis came from a VDJ recombination model fitted to out-of-frame rearrangements, and those results were checked against IGoR. In a later analysis, hypergeometric tests were used to score TCR-TCR, TCR-HLA and TCR-CMV co-occurrence, with a repertoire-size bias correction applied to TCR pairs. False discovery rates were estimated in a later analysis by permuting HLA or CMV assignments 20 times. In a later analysis, co-occurring TCRs were grouped with DBSCAN, and TCRdist sequence similarity was added when clustering was performed within HLA-allele-positive subsets. For co-occurrence clustering, repertoires with fewer than 30,000 or more than 120,000 public chains were excluded, along with about five repertoires with anomalous nucleotide sharing. TCRdb took this table from immuneACCESS and kept in-frame rearrangements with V and J called. Such tables lack part of the clones; where checked against another copy, unresolved V genes explain under half of the gap, and the rest is unexplained. Clone size and V and J calls were adopted from that table, with D and trimming inferred from the DNA. This sample has some 120,000 clones in its table, and around 82% of those were observed once. The leading ten clones occupy 3% to 4.5% of the sample.

In total, roughly 670 healthy bone marrow donors made up the cohort. At the time of sampling, every cohort member was nominally healthy, though immune exposures that went unrecorded were likely present. The donor tested CMV seronegative, placing the donor among the approximately 360 seronegative members of the cohort. A peripheral blood sample was collected from each donor, and TCR beta sequencing was performed on peripheral blood mononuclear cells. Genomic DNA extraction from the blood cell samples was performed with the Qiagen DNeasy Blood Extraction Kit. In this chain, TRBV9 is recombined with TRBJ1-2; possibly the D gene is TRBD1, per 6 matching bases. The sequence derives from a middle-aged man in good health and CMV-seronegative. Material: PBMCs. The nucleotides read TGTGCCAGCAGCGTAGACCCGTCGACAGGCGTTTATGGCTACACCTTC. This yields the protein CASSVDPSTGVYGYTF.